The 6 T cell receptor beta chains listed next were all sequenced from one sample in a study of shared clonotypes between healthy human individuals. Clones were read by immunoSEQ multiplex PCR, and TCRdb kept only the in-frame ones, dropping some. The sample records about 820,000 clones, approximately 92% being singletons. As defined, naive CD8 cells were CD45RO-negative and positively selected for CCR7, with terminally differentiated effector memory CD45RA+ cells excluded. What was sequenced was naive CD8+ T cells sorted from blood. All receptors come from a man aged 25 to 40 in good health.

This clone was seen a single time. The identical CDR3 is also encoded by other nucleotide sequences in the sample. The chain is built from TRBV28 and TRBJ2-7; D gene uncertain. CDR1 is MDHEN, CDR2 SYDVKM, per germline. The V end lost 2 bases, the J end lost 4 bases, and 6 bases lay between the germline ends. The CDR3 totals 12 residues. CDR3 coding DNA: TGTGCCAGCAGTTTACTAGTTTACGAGCAGTACTTC. Amino acids: CASSLLVYEQYF.

The chain is built from TRBV13 and TRBJ1-1; 10 nucleotides line up with TRBD1. The CDR3 has 19 amino acids. The germline V gene encodes CDR1 PRHDT and CDR2 FYEKMQ (reference sequence). J was trimmed by 1 base and V by 3 bases; bases with no gene match: 14. The CDR3 nucleotides are TGTGCCAGCAGCTTTGGGACAGGGGTCTCGTGGGCTAGGAACACTGAAGCTTTCTTT. Protein product: CASSFGTGVSWARNTEAFF.

Worth noting for this clone: Other DNA sequences of this sample code for an identical CDR3. The chain carries TRBV27 and TRBJ1-2; no clear D gene. The CDR3 spans 13 residues. The V gene's germline CDR1 is MNHEY and CDR2 SMNVEV (reference sequence). The V and J ends lost 3 bases and 4 bases respectively, with 9 bases between them. The CDR3: CASSFGRSYGYTF. DNA for the CDR3: TGTGCCAGCAGTTTCGGACGGAGCTATGGCTACACCTTC.

This clone came up once. This chain uses TRBV7-9 with TRBJ1-1; TRBD1 matches at 7 bases. In germline, CDR1 is SEHNR, CDR2 FQNEAQ (reference sequence). V trimming: 5 bases; J trimming: 3 bases; junction bases outside the gene matches: 6. The CDR3 length is 14 residues. The CDR3 reads CASSPGGGYTEAFF. The CDR3 DNA is TGTGCCAGCAGCCCAGGGGGTGGTTACACTGAAGCTTTCTTT.

This clone was picked up one time. This chain links TRBV14 with TRBJ2-1; 9 nucleotides agree with TRBD2. V lost 0 bases to trimming and J lost 6 bases; unmatched junction nucleotides: 9. Looked up from germline, CDR1 is SGHDN and CDR2 is FVKESK. The length of the CDR3 is 17 residues. CDR3 sequence reads: CASSQDRGLAGRNEQFF. The CDR3 DNA follows: TGTGCCAGCAGCCAAGACCGGGGGCTAGCGGGACGCAATGAGCAGTTCTTC.

This sequence joins TRBV7-2 and TRBJ2-7; 16 bases fit TRBD2. The germline gives CDR1 SGHTA, CDR2 FQGNSA. The CDR3 sequence is 18 residues long. Unmatched junction bases numbered 8, after V lost 1 base and J lost 5 bases. CDR3 loop: CASSLVRGTSGRANEQYF. The CDR3 nucleotides read TGTGCCAGCAGCTTAGTTCGCGGGACTAGCGGGAGGGCCAACGAGCAGTACTTC.